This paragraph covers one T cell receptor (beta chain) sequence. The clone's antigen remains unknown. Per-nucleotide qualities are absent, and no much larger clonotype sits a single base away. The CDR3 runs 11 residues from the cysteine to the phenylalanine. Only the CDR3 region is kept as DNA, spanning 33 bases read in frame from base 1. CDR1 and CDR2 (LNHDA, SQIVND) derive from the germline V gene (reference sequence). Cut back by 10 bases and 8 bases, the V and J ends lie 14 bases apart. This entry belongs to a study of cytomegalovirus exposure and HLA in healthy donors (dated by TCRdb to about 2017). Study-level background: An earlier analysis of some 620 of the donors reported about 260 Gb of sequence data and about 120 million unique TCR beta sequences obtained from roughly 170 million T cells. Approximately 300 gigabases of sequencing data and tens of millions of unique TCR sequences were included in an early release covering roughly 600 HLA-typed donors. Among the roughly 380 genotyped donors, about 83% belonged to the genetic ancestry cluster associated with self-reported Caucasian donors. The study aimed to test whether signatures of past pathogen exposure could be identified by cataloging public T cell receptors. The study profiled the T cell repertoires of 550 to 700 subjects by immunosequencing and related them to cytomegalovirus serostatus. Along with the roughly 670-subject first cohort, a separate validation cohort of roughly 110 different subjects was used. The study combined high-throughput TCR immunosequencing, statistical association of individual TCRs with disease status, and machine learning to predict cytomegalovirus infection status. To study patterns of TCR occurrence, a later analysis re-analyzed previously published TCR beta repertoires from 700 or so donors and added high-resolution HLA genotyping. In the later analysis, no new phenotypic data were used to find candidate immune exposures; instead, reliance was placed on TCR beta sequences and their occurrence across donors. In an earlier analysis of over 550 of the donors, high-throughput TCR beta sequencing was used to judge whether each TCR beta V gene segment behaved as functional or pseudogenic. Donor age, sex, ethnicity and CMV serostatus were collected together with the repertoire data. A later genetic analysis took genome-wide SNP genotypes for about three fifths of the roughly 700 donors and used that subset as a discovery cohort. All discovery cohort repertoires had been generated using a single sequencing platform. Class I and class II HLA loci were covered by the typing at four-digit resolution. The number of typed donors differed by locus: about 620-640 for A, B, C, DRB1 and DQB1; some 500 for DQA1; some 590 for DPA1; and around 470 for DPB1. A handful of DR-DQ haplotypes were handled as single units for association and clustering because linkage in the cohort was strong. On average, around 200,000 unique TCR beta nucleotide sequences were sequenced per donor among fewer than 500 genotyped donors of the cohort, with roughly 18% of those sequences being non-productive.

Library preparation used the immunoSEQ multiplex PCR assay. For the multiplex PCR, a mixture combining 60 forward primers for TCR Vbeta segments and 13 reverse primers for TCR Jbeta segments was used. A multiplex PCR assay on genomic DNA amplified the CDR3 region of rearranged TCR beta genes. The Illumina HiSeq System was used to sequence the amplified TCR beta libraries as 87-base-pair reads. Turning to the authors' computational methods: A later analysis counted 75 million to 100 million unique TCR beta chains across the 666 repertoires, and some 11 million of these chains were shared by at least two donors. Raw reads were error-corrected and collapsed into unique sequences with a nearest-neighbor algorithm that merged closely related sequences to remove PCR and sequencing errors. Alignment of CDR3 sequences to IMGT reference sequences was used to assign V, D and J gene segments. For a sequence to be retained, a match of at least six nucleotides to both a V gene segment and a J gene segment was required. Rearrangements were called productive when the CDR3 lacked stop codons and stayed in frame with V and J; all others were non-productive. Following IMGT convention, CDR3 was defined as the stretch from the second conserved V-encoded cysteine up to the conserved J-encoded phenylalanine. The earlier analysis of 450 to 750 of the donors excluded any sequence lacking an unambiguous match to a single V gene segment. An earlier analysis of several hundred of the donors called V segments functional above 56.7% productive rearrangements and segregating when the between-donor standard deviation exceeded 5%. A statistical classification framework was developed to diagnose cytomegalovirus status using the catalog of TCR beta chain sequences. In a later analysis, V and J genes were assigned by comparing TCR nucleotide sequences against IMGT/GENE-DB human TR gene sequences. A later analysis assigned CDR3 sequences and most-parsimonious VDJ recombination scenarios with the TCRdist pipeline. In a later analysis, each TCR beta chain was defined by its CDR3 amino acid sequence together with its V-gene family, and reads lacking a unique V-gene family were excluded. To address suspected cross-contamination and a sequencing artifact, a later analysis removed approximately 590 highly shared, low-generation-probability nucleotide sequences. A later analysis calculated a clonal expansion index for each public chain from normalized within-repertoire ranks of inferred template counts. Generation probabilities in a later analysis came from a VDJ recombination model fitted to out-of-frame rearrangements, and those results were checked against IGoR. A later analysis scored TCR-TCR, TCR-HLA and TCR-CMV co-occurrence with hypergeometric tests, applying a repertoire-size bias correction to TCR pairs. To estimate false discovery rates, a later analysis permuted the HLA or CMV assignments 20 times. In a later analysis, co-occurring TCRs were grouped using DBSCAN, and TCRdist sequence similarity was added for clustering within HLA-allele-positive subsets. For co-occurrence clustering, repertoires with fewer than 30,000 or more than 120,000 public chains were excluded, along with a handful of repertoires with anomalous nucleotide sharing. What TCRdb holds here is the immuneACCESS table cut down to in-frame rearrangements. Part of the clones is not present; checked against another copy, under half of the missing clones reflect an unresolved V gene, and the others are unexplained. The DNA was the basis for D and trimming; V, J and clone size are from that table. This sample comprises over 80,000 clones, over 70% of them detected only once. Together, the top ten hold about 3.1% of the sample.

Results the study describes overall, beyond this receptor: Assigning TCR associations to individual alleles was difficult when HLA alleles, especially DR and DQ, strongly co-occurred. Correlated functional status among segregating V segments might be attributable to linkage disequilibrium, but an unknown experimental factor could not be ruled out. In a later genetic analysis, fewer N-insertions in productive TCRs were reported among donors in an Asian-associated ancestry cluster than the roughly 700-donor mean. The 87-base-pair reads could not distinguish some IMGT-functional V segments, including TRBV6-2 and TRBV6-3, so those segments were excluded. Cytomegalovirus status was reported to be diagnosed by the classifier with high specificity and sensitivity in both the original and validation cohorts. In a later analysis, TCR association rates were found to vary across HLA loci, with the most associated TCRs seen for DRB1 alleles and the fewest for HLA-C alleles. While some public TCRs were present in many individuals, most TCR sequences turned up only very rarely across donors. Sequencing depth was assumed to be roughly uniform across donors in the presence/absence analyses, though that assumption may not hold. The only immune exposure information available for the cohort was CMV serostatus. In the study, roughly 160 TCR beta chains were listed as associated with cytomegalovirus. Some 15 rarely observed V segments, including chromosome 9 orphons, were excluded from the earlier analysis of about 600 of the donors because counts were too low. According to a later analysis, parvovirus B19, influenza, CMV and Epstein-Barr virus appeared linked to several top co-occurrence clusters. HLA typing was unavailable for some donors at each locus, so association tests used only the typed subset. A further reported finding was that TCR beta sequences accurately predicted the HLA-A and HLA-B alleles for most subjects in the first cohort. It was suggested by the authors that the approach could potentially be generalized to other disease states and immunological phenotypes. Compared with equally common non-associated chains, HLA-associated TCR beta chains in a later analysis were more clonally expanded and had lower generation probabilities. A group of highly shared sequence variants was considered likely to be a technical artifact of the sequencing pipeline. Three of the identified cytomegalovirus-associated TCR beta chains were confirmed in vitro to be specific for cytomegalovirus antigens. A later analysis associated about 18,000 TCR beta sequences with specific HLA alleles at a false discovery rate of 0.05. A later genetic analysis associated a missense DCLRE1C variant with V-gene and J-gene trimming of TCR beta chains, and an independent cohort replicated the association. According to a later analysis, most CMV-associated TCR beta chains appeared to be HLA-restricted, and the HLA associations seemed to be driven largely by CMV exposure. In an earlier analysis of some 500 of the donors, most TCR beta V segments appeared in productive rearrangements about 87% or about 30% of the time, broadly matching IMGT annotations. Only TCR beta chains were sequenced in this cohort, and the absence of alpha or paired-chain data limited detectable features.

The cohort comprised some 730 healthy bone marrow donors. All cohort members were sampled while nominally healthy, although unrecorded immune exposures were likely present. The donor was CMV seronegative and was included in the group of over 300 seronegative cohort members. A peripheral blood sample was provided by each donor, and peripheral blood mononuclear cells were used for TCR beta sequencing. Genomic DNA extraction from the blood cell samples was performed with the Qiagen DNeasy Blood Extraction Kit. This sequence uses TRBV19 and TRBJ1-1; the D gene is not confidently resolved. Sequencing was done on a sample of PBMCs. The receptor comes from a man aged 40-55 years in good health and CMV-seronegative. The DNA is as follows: TGTGCCACCTCTGGTGGCGGGGAAGCTTTCTTT. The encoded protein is CATSGGGEAFF.